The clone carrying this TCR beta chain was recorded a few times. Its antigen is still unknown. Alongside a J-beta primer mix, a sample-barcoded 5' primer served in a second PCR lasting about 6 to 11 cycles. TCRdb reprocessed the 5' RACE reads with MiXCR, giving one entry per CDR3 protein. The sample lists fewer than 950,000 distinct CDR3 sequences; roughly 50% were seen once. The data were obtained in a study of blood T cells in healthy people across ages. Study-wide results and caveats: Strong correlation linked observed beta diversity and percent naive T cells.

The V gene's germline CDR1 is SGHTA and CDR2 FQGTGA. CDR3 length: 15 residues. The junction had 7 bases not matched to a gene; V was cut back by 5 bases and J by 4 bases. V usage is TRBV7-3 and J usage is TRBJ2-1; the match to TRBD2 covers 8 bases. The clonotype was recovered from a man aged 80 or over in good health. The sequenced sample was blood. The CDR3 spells CASSRSGRVYNEQFF. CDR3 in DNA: TGTGCCAGCAGCCGGAGCGGGAGAGTTTACAATGAGCAGTTCTTC.